This T cell receptor (beta chain) was recovered during a study of tumor and adjacent non-tumor tissue in lung cancer (dated by TCRdb to 2016 to 2019). In the study overall: The cohort included around twelve adenocarcinoma, a couple of squamous cell carcinoma and 1 small cell lung cancer patients. The approximately 15 enrolled patients, of whom some ten were men and 5 were women, were aged 31 to 76 years and were diagnosed with TNM stage I to III disease. In total, sequencing yielded 125,075,908 productive TCRbeta reads, which works out to an average of about 4.17 million reads per sample. The study compared bulk TCRbeta repertoires between lung tumor tissue and matched distant non-tumor lung tissue from fewer than 18 lung cancer patients. More than 25 paired specimens, one tumor and one normal lung sample per patient, were profiled by TCRbeta CDR3 sequencing.

Here is what the overall study found, with its caveats: The top 100 clones made up a significantly larger cumulative share of the repertoire in normal lung than in tumor tissue. TCR diversity was significantly higher in younger patients, and higher tumor TCR diversity was associated with shorter overall and disease-free survival. Neither the sequencing platform nor unique molecular identifiers are mentioned in the methods. Tumor tissue showed significantly greater TCR diversity (inverse Simpson) than normal lung tissue (roughly 430 vs 170, P = 0.0075, Mann-Whitney U test). Because peripheral blood was not sequenced, blood TCRbeta repertoires in the lung cancer patients of the study were not examined. With only roughly 16 patients in the cohort, the authors noted that larger samples and more detailed clinical data are needed.

A word on this clonotype: Its antigen is unknown. No conserved phenylalanine or tryptophan ends this CDR3, so it is likely a read error.

From a lookup of the germline V gene, CDR1 and CDR2 are MNHEY and SVGAGI. The junction shows trimming of 11 bases on V and 4 bases on J, and the gene matches do not reach 17 bases of it. Termini included, the CDR3 measures 15 amino acids. This entry keeps only the CDR3 DNA: 45 bases, framed from base 1. Library prep was done by multiplex PCR. The sample was run on an Illumina HiSeq 2500. TCRbeta libraries were constructed through three rounds of nested PCR with primers (Table S4) according to protocols modified from ARM-PCR. Before sequencing, PCR products in the 200-500 bp range were cut out of the gel and cleaned up using the QIAquick gel extraction kit. In the source study's methods: Trimmomatic was used to clean the reads, FLASH was used to merge the reads into complete CDR3 sequences, and MiTCR was used to assign the reads to V(D)J germline segments. VDJtools was used to compute clonal diversity as the inverse Simpson's index. A read counted as productive if the sequence was in-frame and lacked a premature stop codon. The raw public reads went through TCRdb reprocessing: fastp at Q25, MiXCR clone calling, in-frame beta chains kept. A single entry per CDR3 protein holds the most common genes and DNA from its merged rows. The V and J calls and clone size are TCRdb's, not the authors'. Recorded for this sample are more than 85,000 distinct CDR3 sequences; over 75% of them occurred a single time. Jointly, the top ten make up approximately 22% of the sample.

RNA was isolated from bulk unsorted tissue, and RNA quality was assessed with a NanoDrop ND-1000 and an Agilent 2100. The donors were newly diagnosed lung cancer patients admitted for thoracic surgery in China from August to November 2014 who had not received prior chemotherapy. Patients who had received previous radiotherapy or chemotherapy, or who had another concurrent cancer, were excluded from the study. Pieces of surgical tissue measuring about 1-2 cm3 were kept in RNAlater solution and stored at -80 degrees C until use. The sequencing sample was made of lung tumor tissue. This receptor was obtained from a man between 70 and 80 years old with non-small cell lung cancer. This sequence uses TRBV6-5 and TRBJ2-7; TRBD2 matches 7 bases in the middle. The nucleotide sequence is given as TGTGCCGTTGCAAGGAGACTAGCAGGTTCTTACGAGCAGTACATC. It translates to CAVARRLAGSYEQYI.